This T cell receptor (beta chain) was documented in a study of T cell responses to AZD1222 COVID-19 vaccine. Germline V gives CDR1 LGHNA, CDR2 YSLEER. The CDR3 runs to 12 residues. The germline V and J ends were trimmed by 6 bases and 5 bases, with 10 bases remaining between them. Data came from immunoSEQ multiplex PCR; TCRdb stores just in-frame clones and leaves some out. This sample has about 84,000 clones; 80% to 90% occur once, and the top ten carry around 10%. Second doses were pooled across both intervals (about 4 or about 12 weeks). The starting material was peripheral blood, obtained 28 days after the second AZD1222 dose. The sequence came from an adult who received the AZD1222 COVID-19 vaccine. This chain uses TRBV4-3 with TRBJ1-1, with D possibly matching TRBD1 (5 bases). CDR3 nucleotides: TGCGCCAGCAGTCGTGGGGCTACTGAAGCTTTCTTT. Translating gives CASSRGATEAFF.